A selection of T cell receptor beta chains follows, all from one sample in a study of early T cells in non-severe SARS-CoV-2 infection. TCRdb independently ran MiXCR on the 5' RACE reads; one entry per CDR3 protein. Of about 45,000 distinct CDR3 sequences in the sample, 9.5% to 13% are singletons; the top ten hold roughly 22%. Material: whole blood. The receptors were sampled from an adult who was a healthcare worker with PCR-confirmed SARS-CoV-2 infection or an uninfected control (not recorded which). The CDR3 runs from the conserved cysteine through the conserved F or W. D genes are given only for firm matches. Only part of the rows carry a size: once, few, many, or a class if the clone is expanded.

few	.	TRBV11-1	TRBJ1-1	TGTGCCAGCAGCTTAACAATGAACACTGAAGCTTTCTTT	CASSLTMNTEAFF
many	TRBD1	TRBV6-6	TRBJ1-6	TGTGCCAGCAACCAAGGGACAGAAGAGCTCCACTTT	CASNQGTEELHF
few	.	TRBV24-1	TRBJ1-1	TGTGCCACCAGTGAATCGGACAGCGGGGCGATCACTGAAGCTTTCTTT	CATSESDSGAITEAFF
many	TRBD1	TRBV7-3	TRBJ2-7	TGTGCCAGCAGCCAAGGGACAGGACCAAACTACGAGCAGTACTTC	CASSQGTGPNYEQYF
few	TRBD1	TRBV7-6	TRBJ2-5	TGTGCCAGCAGCTCTACAGGTCCTAGGTACACAGGGGGCGAAGAGACCCAGTACTTC	CASSSTGPRYTGGEETQYF
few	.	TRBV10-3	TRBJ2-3	TGTGCCATCAGTGAGACGGCGGATACGCAGTATTTT	CAISETADTQYF
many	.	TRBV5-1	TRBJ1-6	TGCGCCAGCAGCTTGGCCGGCCAGGCAAATAATTCACCCCTCCACTTT	CASSLAGQANNSPLHF
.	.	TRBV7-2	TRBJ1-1	TGTGCCAGCACCACCTTTGTTGTGGGCCCGAACACTGAAGCTTTCTTT	CASTTFVVGPNTEAFF
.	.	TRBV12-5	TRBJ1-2	TGTGCTAGTGGTTTGAGGACGGCTGGCTACACCTTC	CASGLRTAGYTF
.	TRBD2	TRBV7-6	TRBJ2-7	TGTGCCAGCAGCTTAACTAGCGGTCGAGCCTACGAGCAGTACTTC	CASSLTSGRAYEQYF
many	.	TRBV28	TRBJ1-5	TGTGCCAGCAGCTTACAGTACCCAAGGCAGCCCCAGCATTTT	CASSLQYPRQPQHF
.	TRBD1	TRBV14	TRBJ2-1	TGTGCCAGCAGCCCAAGTCCGACAGGGGAGAACTACAATGAGCAGTTCTTC	CASSPSPTGENYNEQFF
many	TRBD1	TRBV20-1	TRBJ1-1	TGCAGTGCTCGGACAGGGGGCGGGAACACTGAAGCTTTCTTT	CSARTGGGNTEAFF
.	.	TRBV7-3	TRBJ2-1	TGTGCCAGCAGTCGCGGGGCCGCTGACAATGAGCAGTTCTTC	CASSRGAADNEQFF
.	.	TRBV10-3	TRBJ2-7	TGTGCCATCAGTGGAGAGAGCGAGCAGTACTTC	CAISGESEQYF
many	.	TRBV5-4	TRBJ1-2	TGTGCCAGCAGCTTGGACCTCGACAGGAAAAACTATGGCTACACCTTC	CASSLDLDRKNYGYTF
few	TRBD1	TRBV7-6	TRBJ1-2	TGTGCCAGCAGCTTTCTGTTGGGACAGGGTCTTGATGGCTACACCTTC	CASSFLLGQGLDGYTF
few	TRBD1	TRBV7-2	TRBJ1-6	TGTGCCAGCAGCTCCTCGACAGGGCTTAATTCACCCCTCCACTTT	CASSSSTGLNSPLHF